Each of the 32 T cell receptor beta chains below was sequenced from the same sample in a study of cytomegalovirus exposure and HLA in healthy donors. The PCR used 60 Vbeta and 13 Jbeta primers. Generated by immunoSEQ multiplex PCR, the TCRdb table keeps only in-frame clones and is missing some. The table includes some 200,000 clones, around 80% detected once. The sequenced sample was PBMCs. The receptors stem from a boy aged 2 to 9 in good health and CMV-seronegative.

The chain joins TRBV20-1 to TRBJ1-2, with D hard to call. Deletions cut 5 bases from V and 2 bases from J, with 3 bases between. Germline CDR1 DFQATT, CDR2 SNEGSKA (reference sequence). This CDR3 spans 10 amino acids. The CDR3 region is CSAPNYGYTF. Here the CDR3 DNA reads TGCAGTGCTCCAAACTATGGCTACACCTTC.

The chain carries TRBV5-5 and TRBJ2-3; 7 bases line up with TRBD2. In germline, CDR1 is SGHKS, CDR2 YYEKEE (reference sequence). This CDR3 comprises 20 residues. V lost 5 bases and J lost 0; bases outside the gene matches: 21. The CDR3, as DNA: TGTGCCAGCAGAGGGCTAAGTGACAGCGGGATCGTAACTAGCACAGATACGCAGTATTTT. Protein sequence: CASRGLSDSGIVTSTDTQYF.

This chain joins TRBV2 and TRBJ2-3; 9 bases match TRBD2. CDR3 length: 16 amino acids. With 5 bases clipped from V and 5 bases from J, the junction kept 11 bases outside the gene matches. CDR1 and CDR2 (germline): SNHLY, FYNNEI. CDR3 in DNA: TGTGCCAGCAGTCCCCACTGGCGGGAGGGCCGAGATACGCAGTATTTT. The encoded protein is CASSPHWREGRDTQYF. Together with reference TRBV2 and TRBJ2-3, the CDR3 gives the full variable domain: EPEVTQTPSHQVTQMGQEVILRCVPISNHLYFYWYRQILGQKVEFLVSFYNNEISEKSEIFDDQFSVERPDGSNFTLKIRSTKLEDSAMYFCASSPHWREGRDTQYFGPGTRLTVL.

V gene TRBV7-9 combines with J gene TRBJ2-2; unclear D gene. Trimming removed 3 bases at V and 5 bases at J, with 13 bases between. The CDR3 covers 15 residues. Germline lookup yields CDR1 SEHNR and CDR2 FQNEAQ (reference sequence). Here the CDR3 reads CASSLELGMTGELFF. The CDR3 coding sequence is TGTGCCAGCAGCTTGGAGCTGGGTATGACCGGGGAGCTGTTTTTT.

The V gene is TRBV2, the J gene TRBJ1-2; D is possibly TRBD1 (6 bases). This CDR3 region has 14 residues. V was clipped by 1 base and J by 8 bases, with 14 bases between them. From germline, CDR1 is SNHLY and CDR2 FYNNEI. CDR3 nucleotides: TGTGCCAGCAGTGAAGTTATCAGGACAGAAGGCTACACCTTC. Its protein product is CASSEVIRTEGYTF.

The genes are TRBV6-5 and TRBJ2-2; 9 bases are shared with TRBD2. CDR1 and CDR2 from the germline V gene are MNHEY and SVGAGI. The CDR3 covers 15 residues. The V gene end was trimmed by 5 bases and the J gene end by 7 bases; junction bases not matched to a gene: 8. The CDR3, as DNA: TGTGCCAGCAGTCAGACAGGGACTAGCAACGGGGAGCTGTTTTTT. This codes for CASSQTGTSNGELFF.

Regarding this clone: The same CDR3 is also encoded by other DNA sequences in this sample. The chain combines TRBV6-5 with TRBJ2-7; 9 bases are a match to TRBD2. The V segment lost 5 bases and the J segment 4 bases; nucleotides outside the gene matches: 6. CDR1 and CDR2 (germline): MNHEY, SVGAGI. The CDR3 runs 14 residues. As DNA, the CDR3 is TGTGCCAGCAGTGGGCTAGCGGGACCTTACGAGCAGTACTTC. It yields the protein CASSGLAGPYEQYF.

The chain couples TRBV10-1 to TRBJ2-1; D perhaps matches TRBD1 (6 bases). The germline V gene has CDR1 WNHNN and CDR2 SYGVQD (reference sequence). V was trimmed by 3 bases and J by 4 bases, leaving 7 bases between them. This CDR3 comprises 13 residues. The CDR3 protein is CASSEGQYNEQFF. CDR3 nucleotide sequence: TGCGCCAGCAGTGAAGGACAGTACAATGAGCAGTTCTTC.

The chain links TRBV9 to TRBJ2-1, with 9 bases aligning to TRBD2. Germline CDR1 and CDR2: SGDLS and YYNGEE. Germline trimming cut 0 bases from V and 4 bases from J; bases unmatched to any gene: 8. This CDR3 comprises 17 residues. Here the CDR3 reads CASSVALGSGGYNEQFF. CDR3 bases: TGTGCCAGCAGCGTAGCTTTGGGTAGCGGGGGATACAATGAGCAGTTCTTC.

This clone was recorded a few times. The CDR3 protein is CASSILRDRAVYEQYF. CDR3 sequence (DNA): TGTGCCAGCAGCATACTCCGGGACAGGGCCGTATACGAGCAGTACTTC. The chain couples TRBV5-6 to TRBJ2-7; 9 bases are shared with TRBD1. Germline V gene data show CDR1 as SGHDT and CDR2 as YYEEEE. The CDR3 contains 16 residues. The V gene end was trimmed by 4 bases and the J gene end by 4 bases; junction bases not matched to a gene: 12.

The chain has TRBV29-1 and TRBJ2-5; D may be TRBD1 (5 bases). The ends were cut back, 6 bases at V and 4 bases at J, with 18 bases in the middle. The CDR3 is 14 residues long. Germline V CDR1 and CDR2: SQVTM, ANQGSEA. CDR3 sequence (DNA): TGCAGCGTGGCCTCCTCAAGGCAGGGAGAGACCCAGTACTTC. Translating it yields CSVASSRQGETQYF.

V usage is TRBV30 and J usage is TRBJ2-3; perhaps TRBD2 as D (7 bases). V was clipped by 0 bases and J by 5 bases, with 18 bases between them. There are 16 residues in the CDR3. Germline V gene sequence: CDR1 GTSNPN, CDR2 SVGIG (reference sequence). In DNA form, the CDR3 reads TGTGCCTGGAGTGTCTTCAGGGCGGGGGCCTTAGATACGCAGTATTTT. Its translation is CAWSVFRAGALDTQYF. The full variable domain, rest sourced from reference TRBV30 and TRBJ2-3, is SQTIHQWPATLVQPVGSPLSLECTVEGTSNPNLYWYRQAAGRGLQLLFYSVGIGQISSEVPQNLSASRPQDRQFILSSKKLLLSDSGFYLCAWSVFRAGALDTQYFGPGTRLTVL.

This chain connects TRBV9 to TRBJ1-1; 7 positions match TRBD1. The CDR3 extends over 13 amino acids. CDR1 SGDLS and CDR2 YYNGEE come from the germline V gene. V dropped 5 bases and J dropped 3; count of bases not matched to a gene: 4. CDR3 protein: CASSETGDTEAFF. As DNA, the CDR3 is TGTGCCAGCAGTGAAACAGGGGACACTGAAGCTTTCTTT.

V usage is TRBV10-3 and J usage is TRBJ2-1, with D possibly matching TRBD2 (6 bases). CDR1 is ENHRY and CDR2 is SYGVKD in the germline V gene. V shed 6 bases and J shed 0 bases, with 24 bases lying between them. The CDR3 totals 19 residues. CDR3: CAIRRTGTENLGSYNEQFF. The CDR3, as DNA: TGTGCCATCAGAAGGACCGGGACTGAAAATTTAGGCTCCTACAATGAGCAGTTCTTC.

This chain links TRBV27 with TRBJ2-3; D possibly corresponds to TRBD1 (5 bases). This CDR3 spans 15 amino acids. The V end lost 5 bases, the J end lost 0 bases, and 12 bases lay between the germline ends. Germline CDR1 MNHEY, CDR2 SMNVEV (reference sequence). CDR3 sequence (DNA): TGTGCCAGCAGTGTGGGGCGCATTAGCACAGATACGCAGTATTTT. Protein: CASSVGRISTDTQYF.

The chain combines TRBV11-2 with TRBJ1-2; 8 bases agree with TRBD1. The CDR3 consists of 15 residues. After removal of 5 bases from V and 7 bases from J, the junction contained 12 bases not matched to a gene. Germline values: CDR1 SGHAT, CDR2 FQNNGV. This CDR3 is CASSHQGAPYCGYTF. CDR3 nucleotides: TGTGCCAGCAGCCATCAGGGGGCCCCTTATTGTGGCTACACCTTC.

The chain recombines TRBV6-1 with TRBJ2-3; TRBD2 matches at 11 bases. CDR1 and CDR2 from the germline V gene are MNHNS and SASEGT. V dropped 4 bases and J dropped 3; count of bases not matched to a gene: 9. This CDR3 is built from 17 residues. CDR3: CASSGDLAGGPTDTQYF. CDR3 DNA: TGTGCCAGCAGTGGCGACTTAGCGGGAGGGCCTACAGATACGCAGTATTTT.

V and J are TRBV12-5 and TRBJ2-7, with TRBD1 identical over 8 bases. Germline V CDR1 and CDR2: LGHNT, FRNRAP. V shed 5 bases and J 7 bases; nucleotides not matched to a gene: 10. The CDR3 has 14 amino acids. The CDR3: CASGVDRAPLEQYF. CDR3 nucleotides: TGTGCTAGTGGTGTGGACAGGGCCCCGTTGGAGCAGTACTTC.

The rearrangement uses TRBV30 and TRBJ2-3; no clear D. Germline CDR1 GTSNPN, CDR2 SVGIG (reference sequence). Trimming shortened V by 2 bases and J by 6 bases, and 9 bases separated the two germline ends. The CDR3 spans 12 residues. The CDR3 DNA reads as TGTGCCTGGAGTCATAGCTCGGATACGCAGTATTTT. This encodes CAWSHSSDTQYF.

DNA for the CDR3: TGTGCCAGCAGCCCGACTGGACAAGGTGAAAAACTGTTTTTT. This translates into CASSPTGQGEKLFF. The chain links TRBV9 to TRBJ1-4; D might be TRBD1 (5 bases). This CDR3 has 14 amino acids. Trimming left V 4 bases short and J 7 bases short, with 14 bases between. Germline V gene sequence: CDR1 SGDLS, CDR2 YYNGEE.

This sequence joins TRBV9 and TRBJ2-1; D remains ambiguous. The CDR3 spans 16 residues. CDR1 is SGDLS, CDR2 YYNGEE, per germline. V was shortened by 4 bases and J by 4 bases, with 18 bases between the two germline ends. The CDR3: CASSSPPRQTYNEQFF. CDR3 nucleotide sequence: TGTGCCAGCAGCTCCCCTCCCCGACAAACATACAATGAGCAGTTCTTC.

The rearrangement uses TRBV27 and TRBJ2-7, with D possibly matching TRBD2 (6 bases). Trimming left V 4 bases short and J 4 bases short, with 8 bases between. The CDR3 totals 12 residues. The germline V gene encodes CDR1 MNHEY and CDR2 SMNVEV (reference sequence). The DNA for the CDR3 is TGTGCCAGCAGTTCCGGACTATACGAGCAGTACTTC. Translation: CASSSGLYEQYF.

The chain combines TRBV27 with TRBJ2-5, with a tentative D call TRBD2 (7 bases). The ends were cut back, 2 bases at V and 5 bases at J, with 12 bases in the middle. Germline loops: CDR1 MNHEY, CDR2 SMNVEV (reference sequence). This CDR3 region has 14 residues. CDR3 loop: CASSLGGAGETQYF. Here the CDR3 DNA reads TGTGCCAGCAGTTTAGGGGGGGCCGGGGAGACCCAGTACTTC.

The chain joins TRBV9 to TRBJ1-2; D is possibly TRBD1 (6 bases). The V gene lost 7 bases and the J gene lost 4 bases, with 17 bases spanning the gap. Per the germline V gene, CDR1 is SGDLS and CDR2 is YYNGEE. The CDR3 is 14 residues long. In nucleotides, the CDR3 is TGTGCCAGCGGGACAAACAACCCGGGCTATGGCTACACCTTC. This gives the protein CASGTNNPGYGYTF. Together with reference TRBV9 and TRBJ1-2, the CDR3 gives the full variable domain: DSGVTQTPKHLITATGQRVTLRCSPRSGDLSVYWYQQSLDQGLQFLIQYYNGEERAKGNILERFSAQQFPDLHSELNLSSLELGDSALYFCASGTNNPGYGYTFGSGTRLTVV.

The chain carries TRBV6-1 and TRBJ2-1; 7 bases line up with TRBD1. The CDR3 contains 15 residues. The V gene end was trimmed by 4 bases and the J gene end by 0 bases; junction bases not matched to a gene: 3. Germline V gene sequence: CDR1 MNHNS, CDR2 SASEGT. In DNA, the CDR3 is TGTGCCAGCAGTGCAGAGGGGGCCTCCTACAATGAGCAGTTCTTC. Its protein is CASSAEGASYNEQFF.

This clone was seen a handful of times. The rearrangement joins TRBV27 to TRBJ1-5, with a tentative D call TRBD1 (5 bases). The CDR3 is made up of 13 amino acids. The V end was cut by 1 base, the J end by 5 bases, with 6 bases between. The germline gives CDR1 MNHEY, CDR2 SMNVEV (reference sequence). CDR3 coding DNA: TGTGCCAGCAGTTTATTAGGGGATCAGCCCCAGCATTTT. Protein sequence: CASSLLGDQPQHF.

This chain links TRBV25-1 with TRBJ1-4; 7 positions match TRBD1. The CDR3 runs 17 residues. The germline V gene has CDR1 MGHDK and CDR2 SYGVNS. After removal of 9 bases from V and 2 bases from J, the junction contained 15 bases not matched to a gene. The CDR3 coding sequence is TGTGCCAGTTCGCGGGACAGAGTCCTTGCGACTAATGAAAAACTGTTTTTT. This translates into CASSRDRVLATNEKLFF.

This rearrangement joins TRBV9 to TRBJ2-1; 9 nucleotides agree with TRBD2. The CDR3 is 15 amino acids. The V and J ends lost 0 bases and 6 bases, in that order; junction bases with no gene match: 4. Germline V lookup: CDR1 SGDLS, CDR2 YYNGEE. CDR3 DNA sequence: TGTGCCAGCAGCGTAGTAGCGGGGGCTCTCAATGAGCAGTTCTTC. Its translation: CASSVVAGALNEQFF.

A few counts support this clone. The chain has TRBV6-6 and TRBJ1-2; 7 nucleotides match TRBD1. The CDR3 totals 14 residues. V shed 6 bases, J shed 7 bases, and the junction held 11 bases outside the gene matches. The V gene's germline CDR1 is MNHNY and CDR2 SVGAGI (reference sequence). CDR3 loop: CASSLEGAPGGYTF. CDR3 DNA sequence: TGTGCCAGCAGCCTCGAGGGGGCGCCGGGTGGCTACACCTTC.

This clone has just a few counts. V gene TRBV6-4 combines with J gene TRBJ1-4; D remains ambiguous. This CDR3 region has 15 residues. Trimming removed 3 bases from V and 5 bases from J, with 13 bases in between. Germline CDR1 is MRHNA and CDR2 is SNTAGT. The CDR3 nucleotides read TGTGCCAGCAGTGAAACAGCCCTTACCAATGAAAAACTGTTTTTT. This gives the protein CASSETALTNEKLFF.

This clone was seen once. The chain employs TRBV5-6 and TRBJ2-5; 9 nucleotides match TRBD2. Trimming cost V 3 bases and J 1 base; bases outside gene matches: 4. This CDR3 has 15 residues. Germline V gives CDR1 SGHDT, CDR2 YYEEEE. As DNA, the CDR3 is TGTGCCAGCAGCTCGCAGCGGGGGGTCCAAGAGACCCAGTACTTC. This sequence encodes CASSSQRGVQETQYF.

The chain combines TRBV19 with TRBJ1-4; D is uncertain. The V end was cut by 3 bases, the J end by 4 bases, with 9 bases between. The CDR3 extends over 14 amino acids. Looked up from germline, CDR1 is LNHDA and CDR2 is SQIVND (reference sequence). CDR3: CASSIAGFNEKLFF. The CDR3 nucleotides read TGTGCCAGTAGTATCGCCGGGTTTAATGAAAAACTGTTTTTT.